Here is one T cell receptor (beta chain) with its context. The antigen is undetermined. The V gene's germline CDR1 is MGHRA and CDR2 YSYEKL. The CDR3 has 18 amino acids. The V and J ends lost 3 bases and 0 bases respectively, with 18 bases between them. The entry originates in a study of cytomegalovirus exposure and HLA in healthy donors. Broader study findings: For most TCR beta V segments, an earlier analysis put the productive rate at about 90% or about 30% of the time. Cytomegalovirus status, reportedly, was diagnosed with high specificity and sensitivity by the classifier. Associated with cytomegalovirus, according to the listing, were 150 to 200 TCR beta chains.

Each of the donors was a healthy bone marrow donor. Vbeta (60) and Jbeta (13) primers were used in the PCR. Profiling relied on immunoSEQ multiplex PCR, and the TCRdb table lists in-frame clones only, not all of them. This table has about 190,000 clones, approximately 82% appearing once. Material: PBMCs. V usage is TRBV4-1 and J usage is TRBJ2-1, with a possible D match to TRBD1 (5 bases). This clonotype originated in a woman under 30 in good health and CMV-seronegative. In nucleotides, the CDR3 is TGCGCCAGCAGCCACAACTCCCGACAGTTTAGCTCCTACAATGAGCAGTTCTTC. It codes for CASSHNSRQFSSYNEQFF.